Listed here is a single T cell receptor (beta chain). Its antigen is not known. The authors ran a second PCR of roughly 6 to 12 cycles using a sample-barcoded 5' primer and a J-beta primer mix. MiXCR, applied by TCRdb to the 5' RACE reads, yields one record per CDR3 protein. The data show nearly 800,000 distinct CDR3 sequences, around three fifths seen once. The source of the sample is a study of blood T cells in healthy people across ages. Every donor gave around 10 milliliters of peripheral blood. Points from the study as a whole: A strong correlation was found between TCR beta diversity and the percentage of naive T cells. Diversity figures derived from one million T cells were judged to underestimate the true value.

Germline V CDR1 and CDR2: DFQATT, SNEGSKA (reference sequence). The V end was cut by 5 bases, the J end by 4 bases, with 17 bases between. The CDR3 length is 14 residues. Sample: blood. This TCR was recovered from a man aged 35 to 55 in good health. The V and J genes are TRBV20-1 and TRBJ2-5; TRBD2 is a possible D gene (7 bases). The CDR3 DNA reads TGCAGTGCTGACGCGGGGGCTAGAGGAGAGACCCAGTACTTC. Translated, it gives CSADAGARGETQYF.